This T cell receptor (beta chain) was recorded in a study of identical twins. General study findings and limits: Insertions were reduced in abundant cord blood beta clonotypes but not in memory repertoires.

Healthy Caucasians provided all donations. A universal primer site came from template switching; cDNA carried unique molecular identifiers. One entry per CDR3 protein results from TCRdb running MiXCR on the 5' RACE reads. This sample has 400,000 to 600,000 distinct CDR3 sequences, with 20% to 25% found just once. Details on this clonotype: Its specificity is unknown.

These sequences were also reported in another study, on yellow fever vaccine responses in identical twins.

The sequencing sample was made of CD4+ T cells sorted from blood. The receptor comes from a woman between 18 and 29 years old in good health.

The CDR3 loop is CASSPTYNNEQFF. CDR3 sequence (DNA): TGTGCCAGCAGCCCCACCTACAACAATGAGCAGTTCTTC. The rearrangement links TRBV7-3 to TRBJ2-1; D not resolved. Trimming took off 5 bases at V and 5 bases at J, with 10 bases between the two ends. Germline V lookup: CDR1 SGHTA, CDR2 FQGTGA. The CDR3 totals 13 residues.